A selection of T cell receptor beta chains follows, all from one sample in a study of OX40 agonist ivuxolimab in advanced cancers. Assay: immunoSEQ multiplex PCR; the TCRdb copy retains only in-frame clones and omits some. The profile shows some 47,000 clones, approximately 84% of them singletons. The sequencing here drew on CD4+ or CD8+ T cells sorted from blood, taken in a trial of the OX40 agonist ivuxolimab. The receptors derive from an adult with an advanced solid tumor such as melanoma, head and neck, liver or kidney cancer. Both conserved end residues are part of each CDR3. The order of the fields is J gene, clone size, V gene, D gene, CDR3 protein, CDR3 DNA. A D gene is named only where the DNA matches it firmly. Clone size is given for some rows only: seen once, a few or many times, or a class if the clone is expanded.

>TRBJ2-1|few|TRBV2|TRBD2
CASRIGLAGGVNEQFF
TGTGCCAGCAGGATTGGACTAGCGGGAGGGGTCAATGAGCAGTTCTTC
>TRBJ1-1|.|TRBV9|.
CASSFASPRGAGTEAFF
TGTGCCAGCAGCTTCGCTAGCCCTCGGGGCGCGGGCACTGAAGCTTTCTTT
>TRBJ1-1|.|TRBV6-5|TRBD1
CASIRQGTTEAFF
TGTGCCAGCATAAGACAGGGGACCACTGAAGCTTTCTTT
>TRBJ1-1|.|TRBV11-2|.
CASSPGGRSGSWTEAFF
TGTGCCAGCAGCCCCGGGGGACGGTCGGGTTCGTGGACTGAAGCTTTCTTT
>TRBJ2-1|.|TRBV9|TRBD2
CASSPGLALGNEQFF
TGTGCCAGCAGCCCTGGACTAGCCCTGGGCAATGAGCAGTTCTTC
>TRBJ1-1|.|TRBV23-1|.
CASSQWNPMNTEAFF
TGCGCCAGCAGTCAATGGAATCCAATGAACACTGAAGCTTTCTTT
>TRBJ1-1|.|TRBV19|.
CASSSTGYTEAFF
TGTGCCAGTAGTTCAACAGGTTACACTGAAGCTTTCTTT
>TRBJ2-3|.|TRBV7-9|TRBD2
CASSLLAGQSKLADTQYF
TGTGCCAGCAGCTTACTAGCGGGACAATCCAAACTGGCAGATACGCAGTATTTT
>TRBJ2-7|.|TRBV6-1|TRBD2
CASGREVTYEQYF
TGTGCCAGCGGCCGGGAGGTAACCTACGAGCAGTACTTC
>TRBJ2-3|few|TRBV4-2|.
CASSQVASQYTDTQYF
TGTGCCAGCAGCCAAGTAGCCTCCCAATACACAGATACGCAGTATTTT
>TRBJ2-3|.|TRBV2|TRBD2
CASRKEGGLAQRGDTQYF
TGTGCCAGCAGGAAGGAAGGTGGACTAGCTCAGAGGGGAGATACGCAGTATTTT
>TRBJ2-5|few|TRBV19|TRBD1
CASSPRTGGQIETQYF
TGTGCCAGTAGCCCACGGACAGGGGGACAGATAGAGACCCAGTACTTC
>TRBJ1-5|.|TRBV7-2|.
CASSKVGRDQPQHF
TGTGCCAGCAGCAAAGTCGGACGAGATCAGCCCCAGCATTTT
>TRBJ2-7|.|TRBV7-2|.
CASSLVGLAPYEQYF
TGTGCCAGCAGCTTAGTAGGTCTAGCCCCCTACGAGCAGTACTTC
>TRBJ2-7|.|TRBV5-4|.
CASSLGVVSYEQYF
TGTGCCAGCAGCTTGGGAGTCGTGTCCTACGAGCAGTACTTC
>TRBJ1-3|.|TRBV6-5|.
CASSYSEGSGNTIYF
TGTGCCAGCAGTTACTCTGAGGGCTCTGGAAACACCATATATTTT
>TRBJ1-5|.|TRBV29-1|.
CSAQKGYGNQPQHF
TGCAGCGCCCAGAAGGGGTACGGCAATCAGCCCCAGCATTTT